This TCR beta chain was observed in a study of regulatory T cells in long-lasting Graves disease. According to the study, TCR beta libraries were built with iRepertoire HTBI primers and CDR3-region Arm-PCR. Via MiXCR, TCRdb re-called the multiplex PCR reads, giving one row per CDR3 protein. The sample records 600,000 to 800,000 distinct CDR3 sequences, approximately 29% being singletons. The time point: persistent/refractory GD, antithyroid drugs over 5 years with positive TRAb. Extracted PBMC RNA gave rise to the TCR library. Graves' disease diagnosis was established per American Thyroid Association guidelines. This CDR3 comprises 13 residues. V was cut by 4 bases and J by 4 bases, with 11 bases left in between. Looked up from germline, CDR1 is KGHSH and CDR2 is LQKENI.

The source was peripheral blood mononuclear cells (PBMCs), collected when the disease was refractory, from a patient treated with antithyroid drugs. The sequence was collected from a female donor with Graves disease. The rearrangement joins TRBV18 to TRBJ2-7, with D tentatively TRBD2 (5 bases). CDR3 region: CASSLQSGYEQYF. The CDR3, as DNA: TGTGCCAGCTCACTACAATCGGGGTACGAGCAGTACTTC.